The rows below give T cell receptor beta chains drawn from one sample of a study of cytomegalovirus exposure and HLA in healthy donors. Clones were sequenced by immunoSEQ multiplex PCR, and TCRdb holds only the in-frame ones, with some missing. The sample holds some 150,000 clones; about three quarters are singletons and the top ten take under 2%. The sequenced sample consisted of PBMCs. These receptor sequences come from a female donor in good health and CMV-seropositive. The CDR3 runs from the conserved cysteine through the conserved F or W. D genes are given only for firm matches. Expanded clones get a size class; other rows say once, few or many, or leave the size out.

TRBJ2-7 | . | TRBV4-1 | . | CASSHLSQDLYEQYF | TGCGCCAGCAGCCATTTGAGTCAGGATCTCTACGAGCAGTACTTC
TRBJ1-1 | . | TRBV5-4 | . | CASSLKGGTEAFF | TGTGCCAGCAGCTTGAAAGGGGGCACTGAAGCTTTCTTT
TRBJ1-5 | . | TRBV18 | . | CASSPVPGGNQPQHF | TGTGCCAGCTCACCTGTCCCAGGGGGCAATCAGCCCCAGCATTTT
TRBJ1-2 | TRBD1 | TRBV28 | . | CASTPGDRGFPDGYTF | TGTGCCAGCACCCCTGGCGACAGGGGGTTCCCGGATGGCTACACCTTC
TRBJ2-2 | . | TRBV5-4 | . | CASSEIAGTGELFF | TGTGCCAGCAGCGAAATTGCCGGGACCGGGGAGCTGTTTTTT
TRBJ1-1 | . | TRBV6-6 | once | CASSSRTSNTEAFF | TGTGCCAGCAGTTCCAGGACATCTAACACTGAAGCTTTCTTT
TRBJ2-7 | . | TRBV25-1 | . | CASSESFGDSYEQYF | TGTGCCAGCAGTGAATCGTTCGGGGACTCCTACGAGCAGTACTTC
TRBJ2-5 | . | TRBV7-9 | . | CASSLTTETQYF | TGTGCCAGCAGCCTGACAACGGAGACCCAGTACTTC
TRBJ2-1 | TRBD2 | TRBV7-6 | . | CASSLELAGGNEQFF | TGTGCCAGCAGCTTAGAACTAGCGGGAGGGAATGAGCAGTTCTTC
TRBJ2-7 | . | TRBV19 | . | CASSLGPSTSYEQYF | TGTGCCAGTAGTTTGGGGCCCTCTACTTCCTACGAGCAGTACTTC
TRBJ2-1 | . | TRBV9 | . | CASSPLLGGQQFF | TGTGCCAGCAGCCCCCTCCTAGGGGGACAACAGTTCTTC
TRBJ2-7 | TRBD1 | TRBV7-9 | . | CASSPLRTGGHEQYF | TGTGCCAGCAGCCCGCTAAGGACAGGGGGCCACGAGCAGTACTTC
TRBJ1-1 | . | TRBV7-9 | . | CASSPSVNTEAFF | TGTGCCAGCAGCCCGTCAGTGAACACTGAAGCTTTCTTT
TRBJ2-5 | . | TRBV11-2 | . | CASSLAGAETQYF | TGTGCCAGCAGCCTGGCGGGGGCAGAGACCCAGTACTTC
TRBJ1-5 | . | TRBV6-1 | . | CASSLGGAQHF | TGTGCCAGCAGTCTTGGCGGGGCCCAGCATTTT
TRBJ1-5 | . | TRBV28 | . | CASSLRGAGQPQHF | TGTGCCAGCAGTTTAAGGGGTGCGGGGCAGCCCCAGCATTTT
TRBJ2-5 | . | TRBV4-1 | . | CASSQEPGQEGETQYF | TGCGCCAGCAGCCAAGAACCTGGACAGGAGGGAGAGACCCAGTACTTC
TRBJ2-2 | . | TRBV30 | . | CAWTGVVGTGELFF | TGTGCCTGGACCGGGGTGGTGGGAACCGGGGAGCTGTTTTTT
TRBJ2-6 | . | TRBV4-1 | . | CASSQGRLTDSPLGANVLTF | TGCGCCAGCAGCCAAGGGCGGCTAACGGACAGCCCTCTCGGGGCCAACGTCCTGACTTTC
TRBJ1-1 | TRBD1 | TRBV28 | few | CASTTPGGTEAFF | TGTGCCAGCACTACCCCAGGGGGCACTGAAGCTTTCTTT
TRBJ2-7 | TRBD2 | TRBV5-1 | . | CASSKTSGPYEQYF | TGCGCCAGCAGCAAAACTAGCGGGCCCTACGAGCAGTACTTC
TRBJ2-3 | . | TRBV19 | . | CATLPAGHTDTQYF | TGTGCCACCTTACCAGCGGGACACACAGATACGCAGTATTTT